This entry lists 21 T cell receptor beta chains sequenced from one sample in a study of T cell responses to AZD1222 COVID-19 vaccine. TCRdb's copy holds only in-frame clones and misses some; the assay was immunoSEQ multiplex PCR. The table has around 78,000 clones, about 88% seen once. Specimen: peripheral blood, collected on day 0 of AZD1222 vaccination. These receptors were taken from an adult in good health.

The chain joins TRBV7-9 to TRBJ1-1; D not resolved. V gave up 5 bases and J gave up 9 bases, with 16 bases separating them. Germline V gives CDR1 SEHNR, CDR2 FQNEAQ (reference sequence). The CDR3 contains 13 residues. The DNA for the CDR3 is TGTGCCAGCAGCCCGCAAGGACTCAAAAAAGCTTTCTTT. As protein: CASSPQGLKKAFF.

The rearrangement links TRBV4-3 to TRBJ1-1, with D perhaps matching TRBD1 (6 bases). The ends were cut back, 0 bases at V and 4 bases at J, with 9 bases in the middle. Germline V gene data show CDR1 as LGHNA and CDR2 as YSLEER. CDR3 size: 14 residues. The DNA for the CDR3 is TGCGCCAGCAGCCAAGAACTGGGGGCCACTGAAGCTTTCTTT. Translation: CASSQELGATEAFF.

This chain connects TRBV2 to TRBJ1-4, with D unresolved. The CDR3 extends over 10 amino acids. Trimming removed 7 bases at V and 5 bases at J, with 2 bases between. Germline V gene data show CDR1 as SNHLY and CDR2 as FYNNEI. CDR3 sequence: CASKNEKLFF. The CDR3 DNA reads TGTGCCAGCAAAAATGAAAAACTGTTTTTT.

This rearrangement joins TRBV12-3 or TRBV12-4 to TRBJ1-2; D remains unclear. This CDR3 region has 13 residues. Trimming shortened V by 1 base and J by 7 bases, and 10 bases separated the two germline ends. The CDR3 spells CASSLVSGVGYTF. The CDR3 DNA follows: TGTGCCAGCAGTTTAGTATCTGGGGTTGGCTACACCTTC.

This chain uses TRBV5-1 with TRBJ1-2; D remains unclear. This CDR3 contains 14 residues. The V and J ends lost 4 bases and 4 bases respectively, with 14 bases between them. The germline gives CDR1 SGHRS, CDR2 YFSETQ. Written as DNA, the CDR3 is TGCGCCAGCAGCCCGGGTGGGGTCGCCTATGGCTACACCTTC. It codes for CASSPGGVAYGYTF.

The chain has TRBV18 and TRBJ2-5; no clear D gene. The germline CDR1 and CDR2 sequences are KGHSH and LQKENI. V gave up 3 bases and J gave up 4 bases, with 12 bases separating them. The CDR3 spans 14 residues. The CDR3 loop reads CASSPAFGVETQYF. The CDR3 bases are TGTGCCAGCTCACCCGCATTTGGGGTAGAGACCCAGTACTTC. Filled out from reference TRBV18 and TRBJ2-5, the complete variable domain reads NAGVMQNPRHLVRRRGQEARLRCSPMKGHSHVYWYRQLPEEGLKFMVYLQKENIIDESGMPKERFSAEFPKEGPSILRIQQVVRGDSAAYFCASSPAFGVETQYFGPGTRLLVL.

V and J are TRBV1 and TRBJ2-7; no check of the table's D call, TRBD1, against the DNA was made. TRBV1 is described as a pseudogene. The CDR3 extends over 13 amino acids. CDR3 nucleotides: TGCACCAGCAGCCAAGTGGGCAACTACGAGCAGTACTTC. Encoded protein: CTSSQVGNYEQYF.

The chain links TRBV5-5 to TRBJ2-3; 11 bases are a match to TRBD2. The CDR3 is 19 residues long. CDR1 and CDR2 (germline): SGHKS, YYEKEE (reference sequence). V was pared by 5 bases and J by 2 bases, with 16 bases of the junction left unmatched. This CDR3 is CASRYRPGLAVANTDTQYF. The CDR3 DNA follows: TGTGCCAGCAGGTACCGACCGGGACTAGCGGTAGCTAACACAGATACGCAGTATTTT.

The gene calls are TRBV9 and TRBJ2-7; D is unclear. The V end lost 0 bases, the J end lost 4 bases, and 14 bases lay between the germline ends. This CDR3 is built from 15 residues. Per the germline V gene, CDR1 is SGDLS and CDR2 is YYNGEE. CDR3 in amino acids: CASSVGPGGDYEQYF. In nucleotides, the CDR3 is TGTGCCAGCAGCGTAGGTCCGGGTGGGGATTACGAGCAGTACTTC. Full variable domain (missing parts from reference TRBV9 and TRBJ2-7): DSGVTQTPKHLITATGQRVTLRCSPRSGDLSVYWYQQSLDQGLQFLIQYYNGEERAKGNILERFSAQQFPDLHSELNLSSLELGDSALYFCASSVGPGGDYEQYFGPGTRLTVT.

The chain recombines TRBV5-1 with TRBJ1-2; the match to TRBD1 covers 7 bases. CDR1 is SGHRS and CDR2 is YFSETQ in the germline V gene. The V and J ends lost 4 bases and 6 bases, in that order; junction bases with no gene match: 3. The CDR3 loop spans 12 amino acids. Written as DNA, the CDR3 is TGCGCCAGCAGCGTAGGGACAGATGGCTACACCTTC. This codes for CASSVGTDGYTF.

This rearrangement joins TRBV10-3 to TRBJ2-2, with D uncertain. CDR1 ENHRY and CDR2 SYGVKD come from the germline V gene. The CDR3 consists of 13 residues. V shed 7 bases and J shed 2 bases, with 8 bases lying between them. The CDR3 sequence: CAITEHNTGELFF. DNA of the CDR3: TGTGCCATCACCGAACATAACACCGGGGAGCTGTTTTTT.

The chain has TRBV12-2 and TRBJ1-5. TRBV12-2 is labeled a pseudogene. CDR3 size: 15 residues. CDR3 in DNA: TGTGCAAGTCGCTGGGAGGGAGATCACAATCAGCCCCAGCATTTT. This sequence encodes CASRWEGDHNQPQHF.

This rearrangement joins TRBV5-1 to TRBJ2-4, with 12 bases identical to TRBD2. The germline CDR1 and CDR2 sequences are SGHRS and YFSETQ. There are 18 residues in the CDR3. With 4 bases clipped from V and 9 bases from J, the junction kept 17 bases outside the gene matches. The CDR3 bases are TGCGCCAGCAGCCACGCTAGCGGGGGGGATGGAGTTAAGGGCATTCAGTACTTC. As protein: CASSHASGGDGVKGIQYF. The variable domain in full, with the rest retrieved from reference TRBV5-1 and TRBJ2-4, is KAGVTQTPRYLIKTRGQQVTLSCSPISGHRSVSWYQQTPGQGLQFLFEYFSETQRNKGNFPGRFSGRQFSNSRSEMNVSTLELGDSALYLCASSHASGGDGVKGIQYFGAGTRLSVL.

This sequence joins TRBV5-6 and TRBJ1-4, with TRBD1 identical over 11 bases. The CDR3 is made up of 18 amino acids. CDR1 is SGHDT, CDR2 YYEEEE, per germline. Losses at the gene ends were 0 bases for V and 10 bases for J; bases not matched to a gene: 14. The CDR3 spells CASSLDSGTGGGVGKLFF. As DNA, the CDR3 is TGTGCCAGCAGCTTGGATTCCGGGACAGGGGGTGGAGTGGGAAAACTGTTTTTT.

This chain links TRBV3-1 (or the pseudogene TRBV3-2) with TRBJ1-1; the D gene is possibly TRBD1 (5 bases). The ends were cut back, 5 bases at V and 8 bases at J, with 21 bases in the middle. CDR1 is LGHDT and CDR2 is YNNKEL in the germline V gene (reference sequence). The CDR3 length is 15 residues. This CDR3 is CASSDRVGTSEEAFF. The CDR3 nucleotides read TGTGCCAGCAGCGATCGAGTGGGGACTTCAGAAGAAGCTTTCTTT.

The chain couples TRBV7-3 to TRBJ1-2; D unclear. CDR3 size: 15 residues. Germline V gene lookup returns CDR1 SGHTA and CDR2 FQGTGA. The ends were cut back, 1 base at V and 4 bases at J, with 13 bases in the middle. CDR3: CASSLSQDGGYGYTF. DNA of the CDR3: TGTGCCAGCAGCTTAAGTCAGGACGGAGGCTATGGCTACACCTTC. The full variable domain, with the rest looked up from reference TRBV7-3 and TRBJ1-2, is GAGVSQTPSNKVTEKGKYVELRCDPISGHTALYWYRQSLGQGPEFLIYFQGTGAADDSGLPNDRFFAVRPEGSVSTLKIQRTERGDSAVYLCASSLSQDGGYGYTFGSGTRLTVV.

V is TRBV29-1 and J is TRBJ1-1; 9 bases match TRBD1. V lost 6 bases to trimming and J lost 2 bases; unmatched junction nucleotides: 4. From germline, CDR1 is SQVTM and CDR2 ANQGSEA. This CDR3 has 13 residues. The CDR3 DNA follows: TGCAGCGTCGAGGGACAGGGAAACACTGAAGCTTTCTTT. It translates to CSVEGQGNTEAFF.

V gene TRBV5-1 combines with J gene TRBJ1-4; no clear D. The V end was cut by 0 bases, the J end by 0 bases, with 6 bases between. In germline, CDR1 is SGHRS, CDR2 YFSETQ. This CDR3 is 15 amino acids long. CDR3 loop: CASSLAGSTNEKLFF. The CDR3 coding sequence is TGCGCCAGCAGCTTGGCCGGTTCAACTAATGAAAAACTGTTTTTT.

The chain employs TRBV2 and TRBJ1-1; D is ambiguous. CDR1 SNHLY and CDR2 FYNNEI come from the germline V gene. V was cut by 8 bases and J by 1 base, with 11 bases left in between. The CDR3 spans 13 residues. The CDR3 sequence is CASGRDSNTEAFF. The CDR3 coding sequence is TGTGCCAGCGGCCGAGATTCGAACACTGAAGCTTTCTTT.

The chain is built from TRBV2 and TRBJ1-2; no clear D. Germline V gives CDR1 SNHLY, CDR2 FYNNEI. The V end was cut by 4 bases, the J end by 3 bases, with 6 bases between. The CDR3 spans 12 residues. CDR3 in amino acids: CASSVEHYGYTF. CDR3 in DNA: TGTGCCAGCAGTGTGGAACACTATGGCTACACCTTC.

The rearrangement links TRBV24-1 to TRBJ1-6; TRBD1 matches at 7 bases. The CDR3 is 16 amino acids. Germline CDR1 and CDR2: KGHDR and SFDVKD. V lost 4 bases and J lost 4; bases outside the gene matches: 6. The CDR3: CATSEQGGWYNSPLHF. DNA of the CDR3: TGTGCCACCAGTGAGCAGGGGGGTTGGTATAATTCACCCCTCCACTTT.